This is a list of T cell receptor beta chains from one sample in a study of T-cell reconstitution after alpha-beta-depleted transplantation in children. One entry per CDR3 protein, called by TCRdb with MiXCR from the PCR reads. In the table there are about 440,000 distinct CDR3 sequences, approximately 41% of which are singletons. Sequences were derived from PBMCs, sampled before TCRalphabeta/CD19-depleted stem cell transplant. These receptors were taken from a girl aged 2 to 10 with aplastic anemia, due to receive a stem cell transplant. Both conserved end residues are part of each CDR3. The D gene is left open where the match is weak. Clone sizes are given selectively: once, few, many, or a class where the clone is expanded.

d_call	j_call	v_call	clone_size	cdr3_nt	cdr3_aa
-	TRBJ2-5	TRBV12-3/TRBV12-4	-	TGTGCCAGCAGTTCACAGGGAAGTCGGGAGACCCAGTACTTC	CASSSQGSRETQYF
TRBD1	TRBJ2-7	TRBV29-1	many	TGCAGCGTTGAAACAGGGGTAAACTACGAGCAGTACTTC	CSVETGVNYEQYF
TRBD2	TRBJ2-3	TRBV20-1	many	TGCAGTGCTCCCCTGACTAGCGGGAGAACAGATACGCAGTATTTT	CSAPLTSGRTDTQYF
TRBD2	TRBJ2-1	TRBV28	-	TGTGCCAGCTATCCCCGGACTAGCGGGAGGCATGAGCAGTTCTTC	CASYPRTSGRHEQFF
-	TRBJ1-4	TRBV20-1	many	TGCAGTGGAAGGGCCGGGGGCGTAACTAATGAAAAACTGTTTTTT	CSGRAGGVTNEKLFF
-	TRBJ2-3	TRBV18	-	TGTGCCAGCTCACCAGGACTCCGCCACACAGATACGCAGTATTTT	CASSPGLRHTDTQYF
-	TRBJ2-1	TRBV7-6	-	TGTGCCAGCAGCCCATCGGGGTTTATGAATGAGCAGTTCTTC	CASSPSGFMNEQFF
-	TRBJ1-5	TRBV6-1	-	TGTGCCAGCAGTGAAGACGGGAATCAGCCCCAGCATTTT	CASSEDGNQPQHF
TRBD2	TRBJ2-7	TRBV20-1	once	TGCAGTGCCAGAGCGGGGTACACCTACGAGCAGTACTTC	CSARAGYTYEQYF
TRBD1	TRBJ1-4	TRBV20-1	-	TGCAGTGCTAGCCCCTACAGGGGGCGGCGTGAAAAACTGTTTTTT	CSASPYRGRREKLFF
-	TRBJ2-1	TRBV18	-	TGTGCCAGCTCACCAGCAGGGCACAATGAGCAGTTCTTC	CASSPAGHNEQFF
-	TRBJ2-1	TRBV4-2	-	TGTGCCAGCAGCCAAGGATGGGGGCGGGGTGAGGGGTACAATGAGCAGTTCTTC	CASSQGWGRGEGYNEQFF
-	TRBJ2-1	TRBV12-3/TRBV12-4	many	TGTGCCAGCACCCGCGCCTACAATGAGCAGTTCTTC	CASTRAYNEQFF
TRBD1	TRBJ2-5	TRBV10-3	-	TGTGCCATCAGTGAAGGCGGACAGGTCCAAGAGACCCAGTACTTC	CAISEGGQVQETQYF
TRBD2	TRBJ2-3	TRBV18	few	TGTGCCAGCTCCCCACCTACGGGACTAGCGGGAGCGGGCGAAAAGTATTTT	CASSPPTGLAGAGEKYF
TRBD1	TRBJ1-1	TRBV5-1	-	TGCGCCAGCAGCATGGGCCCGCAGGGGGGCACTGAAGCTTTCTTT	CASSMGPQGGTEAFF
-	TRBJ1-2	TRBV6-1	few	TGTGCCAGCAGTGGACTCCAGGTTCCTATGGGCTACACCTTC	CASSGLQVPMGYTF
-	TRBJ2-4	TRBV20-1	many	TGCAGTGCTAGAGATTCAACAGGGAAGGTACACAAAAACATTCAGTACTTC	CSARDSTGKVHKNIQYF
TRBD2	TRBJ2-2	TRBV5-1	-	TGCGCCAGCAGCTTGAGCTCTAGCGGATACACCGGGGAGCTGTTTTTT	CASSLSSSGYTGELFF
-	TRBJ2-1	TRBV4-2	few	TGTGCCAGCAGCCAAAACTCCGCCTACAATGAGCAGTTCTTC	CASSQNSAYNEQFF
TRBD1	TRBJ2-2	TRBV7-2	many	TGTGCCAGCAGCTTAGTCAGGGGGCATGCCGGGGAGCTGTTTTTT	CASSLVRGHAGELFF
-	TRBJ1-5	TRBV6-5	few	TGTGCCAGCAGTTACGCCAAGACAGGTGGGAATCAGCCCCAGCATTTT	CASSYAKTGGNQPQHF
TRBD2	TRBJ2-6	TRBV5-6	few	TGTGCCAGCAGCTTGGTCCCTAGCGGGAGCTCTGGGGCCAACGTCCTGACTTTC	CASSLVPSGSSGANVLTF
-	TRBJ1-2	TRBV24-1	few	TGTGCCACCAGTTCCCCCTCGGGGGGCTACACCTTC	CATSSPSGGYTF
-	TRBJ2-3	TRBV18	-	TGTGCCAGCTCGCCTTCGGGGGCGGCCACAGATACGCAGTATTTT	CASSPSGAATDTQYF
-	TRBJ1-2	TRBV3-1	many	TGTGCCAGTTGGACCTTGGGGGTAGGCTACACCTTC	CASWTLGVGYTF
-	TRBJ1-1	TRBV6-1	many	TGTGCCAGCTTACGTACCTTCCCCAGGGTGAACACTGAAGCTTTCTTT	CASLRTFPRVNTEAFF
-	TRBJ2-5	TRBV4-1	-	TGCGCCAGCAGCCAATTCCACGGGGAATGGGGAGAGACCCAGTACTTC	CASSQFHGEWGETQYF
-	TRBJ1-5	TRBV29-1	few	TGCAGCGTTGTCGCGGTCCCCAATCAGCCCCAGCATTTT	CSVVAVPNQPQHF
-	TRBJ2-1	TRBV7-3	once	TGTGCCAGCAGCTTAGTAGCGGTCTCCTACAATGAGCAGTTCTTC	CASSLVAVSYNEQFF
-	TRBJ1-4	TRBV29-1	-	TGCAGCGTGGCGACAGGCCGATGGGATGAAAAACTGTTTTTT	CSVATGRWDEKLFF
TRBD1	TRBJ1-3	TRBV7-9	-	TGTGCCAGCAGCGCCCTCAGGGGGGGAAACACCATATATTTT	CASSALRGGNTIYF
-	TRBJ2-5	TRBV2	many	TGTGCCAGCAGTGATGGTCTCCCCCAAGAGACCCAGTACTTC	CASSDGLPQETQYF
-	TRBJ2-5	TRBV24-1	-	TGTGCCACCAGTGACTCGGGACGCGGAGAGACCCAGTACTTC	CATSDSGRGETQYF
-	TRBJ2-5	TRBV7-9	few	TGTGCCAGCAGCCCCTCAGGGGCTCGTGAGACCCAGTACTTC	CASSPSGARETQYF
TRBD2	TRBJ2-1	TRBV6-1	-	TGTGCCAGCAGTGGACTAGCGGGGGCCCGTGAGCAGTTCTTC	CASSGLAGAREQFF
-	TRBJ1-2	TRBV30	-	TGTGCCTGGAGGCAGCGAGTATTCTATGGCTACACCTTC	CAWRQRVFYGYTF
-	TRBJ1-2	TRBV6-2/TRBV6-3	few	TGTGCCAGCAGTCCTACGACAGTCTATGGCTACACCTTC	CASSPTTVYGYTF
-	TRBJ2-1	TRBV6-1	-	TGTGCCAGCAACAGAAACCGGGACCTCGAGTACAATGAGCAGTTCTTC	CASNRNRDLEYNEQFF
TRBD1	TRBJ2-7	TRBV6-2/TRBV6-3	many	TGTGCCAGCAGTTACCCTACCGGACAGGGGGCGTCCAGTATCGAGCAGTACTTC	CASSYPTGQGASSIEQYF
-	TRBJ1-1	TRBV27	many	TGTGCCAGCAGTTTAGGGACACTCACTGAAGCTTTCTTT	CASSLGTLTEAFF
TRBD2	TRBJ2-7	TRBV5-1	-	TGCGCCAGCAGCCCTCCAAGCGGGGGGCAGAGCGAGCAGTACTTC	CASSPPSGGQSEQYF
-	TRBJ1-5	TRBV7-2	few	TGTGCCAGCAGCTTGGTGAGCCTGAATAGCAATCAGCCCCAGCATTTT	CASSLVSLNSNQPQHF
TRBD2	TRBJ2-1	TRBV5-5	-	TGTGCCAGCAGCCAATGGCGACTAGCGGGAGGGGATGAGCAGTTCTTC	CASSQWRLAGGDEQFF
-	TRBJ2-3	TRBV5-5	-	TGTGCCAGCAGCTTGGCCGATGGGTGGTCAGATACGCAGTATTTT	CASSLADGWSDTQYF
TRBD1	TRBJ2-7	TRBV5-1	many	TGCGCCAGCAGCTGGGGCAGGACAGGTGTCTCCTACGAGCAGTACTTC	CASSWGRTGVSYEQYF
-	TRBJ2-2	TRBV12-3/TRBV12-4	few	TGTGCCAGCAGCCCCTCGGATGGCGGGGGGGAGCTGTTTTTT	CASSPSDGGGELFF
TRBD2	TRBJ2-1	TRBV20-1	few	TGCAGTGCTAGGGTCCCAGCGGGAGTAGGTGAGCATTTCTTC	CSARVPAGVGEHFF
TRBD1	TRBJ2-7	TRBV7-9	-	TGTGCCAGCAGCTTTCCCCGGACAGGGGGCTCCTACGAGCAGTACTTC	CASSFPRTGGSYEQYF
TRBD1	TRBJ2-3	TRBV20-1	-	TGCAGTGCTAGAGGACAGGGCAGTATCCCTAGCACAGATACGCAGTATTTT	CSARGQGSIPSTDTQYF
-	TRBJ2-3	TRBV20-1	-	TGCAGTGCTAGACCTCCCTCGGTGGCAGATACGCAGTATTTT	CSARPPSVADTQYF
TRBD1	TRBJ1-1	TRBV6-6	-	TGTGCCAGCAGTTATCCACAGGGGACTGAAGCTTTCTTT	CASSYPQGTEAFF
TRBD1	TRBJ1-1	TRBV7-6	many	TGTGCCAGCAGCGCTACCAGGGGGTTAGACACTGAAGCTTTCTTT	CASSATRGLDTEAFF
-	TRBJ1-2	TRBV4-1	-	TGCGCCAGCAGCCAAGTAACAGGGACCTATGGCTACACCTTC	CASSQVTGTYGYTF
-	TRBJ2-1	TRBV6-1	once	TGTGCCAGCATGGGACAAACCCCCTACAATGAGCAGTTCTTC	CASMGQTPYNEQFF
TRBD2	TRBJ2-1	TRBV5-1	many	TGCGCCAGCAGCTTTTCTAGCGGGAGGGCCTGGAATGAGCAGTTCTTC	CASSFSSGRAWNEQFF
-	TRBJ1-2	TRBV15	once	TGTGCCACCAGCAGAGATTTTGGCAGAGGCTACACCTTC	CATSRDFGRGYTF